This entry is about one T cell receptor (beta chain). Its antigen is not identified. Germline V lookup: CDR1 LGHDT, CDR2 YNNKEL (reference sequence). V lost 1 base and J lost 3; bases outside the gene matches: 4. CDR3 length: 16 residues. A second PCR, run for roughly 7 to 11 cycles, used a sample-barcoded 5' primer plus a J-beta primer mix. Each sample yielded at least 3 million CDR3-containing paired-end reads. TCRdb fed the 5' RACE reads into MiXCR, producing one record per CDR3 protein. Seen here are 800,000 or so distinct CDR3 sequences, about 25% observed once, and the top ten hold approximately 4%. This specimen belongs to a study of blood T cells in healthy people across ages. Findings and limits, study-wide: It was not possible, with unsorted PBMCs, to conclusively compare naive and antigen-experienced cells.

This same sample was also taken into another study, of T cells of mothers and their children. As reported in that work: Detection yielded no persistent microchimeric T cell clones.

V is TRBV3-1 and J is TRBJ2-1; 9 bases are shared with TRBD2. This clonotype was obtained from a boy between 10 and 17 years old in good health. Sequenced input: blood. CDR3 amino acids: CASSQVSGRIYNEQFF. CDR3 coding DNA: TGTGCCAGCAGCCAAGTTAGCGGGAGAATCTACAATGAGCAGTTCTTC.